These T cell receptor beta chains were read from a single sample in a study of T cell repertoires in cytomegalovirus infection. One entry per CDR3 protein results from TCRdb running MiXCR on the reads. This sample has tens of thousands of distinct CDR3 sequences; approximately 22% occur once, and the top ten carry around 20%. Their cognate antigens are unknown. The sample consisted of PBMCs, sequenced either directly or after in vitro stimulation (not recorded which). The receptor set was obtained from a human donor in good health (CMV status not recorded). Some clones in this sample may be carry-over from other donors' samples. CDR3s include the opening cysteine and the closing phenylalanine or tryptophan. The D gene is left open where the match is weak. Not every row has a clone size; where given, it reads once, few, many or a size class.

clone size	D gene	V gene	J gene	CDR3 protein	CDR3 DNA
-	TRBD1	TRBV2	TRBJ1-6	CASRTGDYNSPLHF	TGTGCCAGCAGGACAGGGGATTACAATTCACCCCTCCACTTT
many	-	TRBV7-2	TRBJ2-3	CASSPPRGRGRADTQYF	TGTGCCAGCAGCCCTCCTAGGGGGAGAGGTCGAGCAGATACGCAGTATTTT
-	-	TRBV2	TRBJ1-1	CASTRGGGANTEAFF	TGTGCCAGCACCCGAGGGGGGGGTGCGAACACTGAAGCTTTCTTT
-	TRBD1	TRBV6-7	TRBJ2-7	CASSYRTGPLIEQYF	TGTGCCAGCAGTTACCGGACAGGACCCCTCATCGAGCAGTACTTC
-	-	TRBV4-2	TRBJ1-4	CASSHGRQAGGEKLFF	TGTGCCAGCAGCCACGGAAGACAGGCCGGAGGTGAAAAACTGTTTTTT
-	-	TRBV27	TRBJ2-7	CASSLGQIYEQYF	TGTGCCAGCAGTTTAGGACAGATCTACGAGCAGTACTTC
-	TRBD2	TRBV6-2/TRBV6-3	TRBJ2-3	CASSSPRRLAGTDTQYF	TGTGCCAGCAGTTCACCCCGGCGACTAGCGGGCACAGATACTCAGTATTTT
many	-	TRBV6-4	TRBJ1-5	CAIPNSNQPQHF	TGTGCCATCCCTAATAGCAATCAGCCCCAGCATTTT
many	TRBD1	TRBV7-9	TRBJ1-1	CASSLGSDRRGTEAFF	TGTGCCAGCAGCTTAGGTTCGGACAGGAGGGGAACTGAAGCTTTCTTT
-	-	TRBV11-2	TRBJ2-3	CASSLGTGGTDTQYF	TGTGCCAGCAGCTTGGGGACCGGGGGCACAGATACGCAGTATTTT
-	-	TRBV7-6	TRBJ2-7	CASSLARDYEQYF	TGTGCCAGCAGCTTAGCGCGGGACTACGAGCAGTACTTC
many	-	TRBV11-2	TRBJ1-1	CASTMSGTTYFIENTEAFF	TGTGCCAGCACAATGAGCGGGACAACCTACTTTATCGAAAACACTGAAGCTTTCTTT
many	-	TRBV11-2	TRBJ2-1	CASSLVPAGNYNEQFF	TGTGCCAGCAGCTTAGTCCCTGCGGGAAACTACAATGAGCAGTTCTTC
many	-	TRBV7-2	TRBJ1-1	CASSLVSGGTEAFF	TGTGCCAGCAGCTTAGTTTCTGGGGGCACTGAAGCTTTCTTT
few	-	TRBV18	TRBJ2-7	CASSRTGGEYEQYF	TGTGCCAGCTCACGGACCGGTGGGGAGTACGAGCAGTACTTC
-	TRBD2	TRBV24-1	TRBJ2-3	CATSGPTSGPEDTQYF	TGTGCCACCAGTGGTCCGACTAGCGGGCCGGAAGATACGCAGTATTTT
many	-	TRBV7-8	TRBJ2-3	CASSLGFSGDTQYF	TGTGCCAGCAGCTTAGGGTTTAGCGGAGATACGCAGTATTTT
few	-	TRBV3-1	TRBJ2-1	CASSQPTESSYNEQFF	TGTGCCAGCAGCCAACCTACAGAGAGCTCCTACAATGAGCAGTTCTTC
many	TRBD1	TRBV7-9	TRBJ1-5	CASSPGQTTVQPQHF	TGTGCCAGCAGCCCGGGACAGACTACTGTTCAGCCCCAGCATTTT
few	TRBD1	TRBV6-2/TRBV6-3	TRBJ2-5	CASSPQGQGLLKTQYF	TGTGCCAGCAGCCCTCAGGGACAGGGCCTCCTGAAGACCCAGTACTTC
few	-	TRBV7-9	TRBJ2-3	CASSPASTSTDTQYF	TGTGCCAGCAGCCCAGCCAGCACTAGCACAGATACGCAGTATTTT
few	-	TRBV7-9	TRBJ2-7	CASSPGTVYEQYF	TGTGCCAGCAGCCCAGGGACCGTCTACGAGCAGTACTTC
-	-	TRBV29-1	TRBJ2-1	CSGGGAYNEQFF	TGCAGCGGTGGAGGCGCCTACAATGAGCAGTTCTTC
-	-	TRBV29-1	TRBJ1-6	CSVVERMGSPLHF	TGCAGCGTTGTGGAGAGAATGGGCTCACCCCTCCACTTT
many	-	TRBV7-2	TRBJ2-3	CASSLKLTDTQYF	TGTGCCAGCAGCTTAAAGCTTACAGATACGCAGTATTTT
-	TRBD1	TRBV10-3	TRBJ2-7	CAVRQGREQYF	TGTGCCGTCCGACAGGGCAGGGAGCAGTACTTC
once	-	TRBV28	TRBJ1-6	CASTPLEGGGNSPLHF	TGTGCCAGCACTCCTTTGGAAGGGGGTGGTAATTCACCCCTCCACTTT
-	TRBD2	TRBV12-3/TRBV12-4	TRBJ2-1	CASSLLAGVRNEQFF	TGTGCCAGCAGTTTATTAGCGGGAGTTCGGAATGAGCAGTTCTTC
-	TRBD1	TRBV6-2/TRBV6-3	TRBJ2-7	CASSVLGQGVAGEQYF	TGTGCCAGCAGTGTGCTCGGACAGGGGGTCGCCGGAGAGCAGTACTTC
few	TRBD1	TRBV20-1	TRBJ1-2	CSASRGTGSYGYTF	TGCAGTGCTTCCAGGGGGACAGGTTCCTATGGCTACACCTTC
many	-	TRBV12-3/TRBV12-4	TRBJ1-6	CASSFDRDNSPLHF	TGTGCCAGCAGTTTTGATAGAGATAATTCACCCCTCCACTTT
-	TRBD1	TRBV5-1	TRBJ2-2	CASSLDRAGTGELFF	TGCGCCAGCAGCCTGGACAGGGCGGGCACCGGGGAGCTGTTTTTT
few	-	TRBV18	TRBJ2-3	CASSPQGSADTQYF	TGTGCCAGCTCACCACAGGGTTCGGCAGATACGCAGTATTTT
few	-	TRBV4-3	TRBJ2-1	CASSQLLGDEQFF	TGCGCCAGCAGCCAATTACTAGGAGATGAGCAGTTCTTC
-	TRBD2	TRBV12-3/TRBV12-4	TRBJ2-1	CASSGLAGVQNEQFF	TGTGCCAGCAGCGGACTAGCGGGGGTTCAAAATGAGCAGTTCTTC
-	-	TRBV7-2	TRBJ1-6	CASSQFVSLQDLYNLPLHF	TGTGCCAGCAGCCAGTTTGTCTCGCTCCAGGACCTTTATAATTTACCCCTCCACTTT
few	-	TRBV7-8	TRBJ2-1	CASSYVGGVTYNEQFF	TGTGCCAGCAGCTATGTGGGGGGCGTCACCTACAATGAGCAGTTCTTC
-	TRBD2	TRBV4-1	TRBJ2-7	CASSPNPPGLAREQYF	TGCGCCAGCAGCCCCAACCCCCCGGGACTAGCGAGGGAGCAGTACTTC
few	-	TRBV2	TRBJ1-4	CASSEAGFATNEKLFF	TGTGCCAGCAGCGAGGCTGGGTTCGCAACTAATGAAAAACTGTTTTTT
few	-	TRBV6-1	TRBJ1-4	CASAPSGGGEKLFF	TGTGCCAGCGCTCCTTCGGGGGGAGGCGAAAAACTGTTTTTT
many	-	TRBV6-6	TRBJ2-5	CASSSYGVLGETQYF	TGTGCCAGCAGTTCGTATGGCGTCTTGGGAGAGACCCAGTACTTC
many	-	TRBV27	TRBJ2-6	CASSWYSGANVLTF	TGTGCCAGCAGTTGGTACTCTGGGGCCAACGTCCTGACTTTC
few	-	TRBV7-9	TRBJ1-1	CASSYGSGTLEAFF	TGTGCCAGCAGCTACGGCTCCGGGACACTTGAAGCTTTCTTT
few	-	TRBV29-1	TRBJ1-6	CSGRTDYNSPLHF	TGCAGCGGGAGGACGGATTATAATTCACCCCTCCACTTT
-	-	TRBV23-1	TRBJ2-7	CASSQSKEREF	TGCGCCAGCAGTCAATCGAAAGAGAGGGAATTC
few	TRBD2	TRBV5-5	TRBJ2-5	CASSPGTSGNSYQETQYF	TGTGCCAGCAGCCCCGGGACTAGCGGGAACTCATACCAAGAGACCCAGTACTTC
many	TRBD2	TRBV12-3/TRBV12-4	TRBJ2-3	CASSPGTSRSDTQYF	TGTGCCAGCAGTCCCGGGACTAGCAGATCAGATACGCAGTATTTT
-	-	TRBV12-3/TRBV12-4	TRBJ1-5	CASSRGEQPQHF	TGTGCCAGCAGCCGCGGGGAACAGCCCCAGCATTTT
many	-	TRBV7-2	TRBJ2-1	CASSLNSRPLYEQFF	TGTGCCAGCAGCTTAAACTCCCGGCCCCTCTATGAGCAGTTCTTC
few	-	TRBV12-3/TRBV12-4	TRBJ1-1	CASSNREMNTEAFF	TGTGCCAGCAGCAACAGGGAAATGAACACTGAAGCTTTCTTT
many	-	TRBV7-2	TRBJ1-5	CASSLLGGGGNREPQHF	TGTGCCAGCAGCTTATTAGGGGGAGGGGGTAACAGGGAGCCCCAGCATTTT
many	-	TRBV20-1	TRBJ1-1	CSHSGDNTEAFF	TGCAGTCATTCTGGAGACAACACTGAAGCTTTCTTT
few	-	TRBV6-5	TRBJ1-3	CASSLQGGNSGNTIYF	TGTGCCAGCAGCCTTCAGGGAGGCAACTCTGGAAACACCATATATTTT